A single sample gave rise to the 22 T cell receptor beta chains below, sequenced in a study of somatic mutations in cytotoxic T cells in rheumatoid arthritis. The data were produced by immunoSEQ multiplex PCR, yet TCRdb's version contains in-frame clones alone and is incomplete. The sample carries about 1,400 clones, approximately 80% recorded once. The sample taken for sequencing was CD8+ T cells sorted from blood. The source is an adult with rheumatoid arthritis.

The chain carries TRBV30 and TRBJ1-1; unclear D gene. From germline, CDR1 is GTSNPN and CDR2 SVGIG (reference sequence). The CDR3 has 14 residues. Trimming cost V 0 bases and J 0 bases, with 8 bases left between them. In DNA form, the CDR3 reads TGTGCCTGGAGTGTAGGGCTCATGAACACTGAAGCTTTCTTT. Translation: CAWSVGLMNTEAFF.

This chain links TRBV25-1 with TRBJ2-3; D is ambiguous. The germline gives CDR1 MGHDK, CDR2 SYGVNS. The CDR3 consists of 14 residues. V lost 0 bases to trimming and J lost 2 bases, with 6 bases between them. The CDR3 here is CASSEYFPTDTQYF. CDR3 bases: TGTGCCAGCAGTGAATATTTTCCCACAGATACGCAGTATTTT.

The V gene is TRBV6-6, the J gene TRBJ2-1; D is unclear. CDR1 is MNHNY and CDR2 is SVGAGI in the germline V gene (reference sequence). The CDR3 covers 12 residues. With 2 bases removed from V and 7 bases from J, the gap between germline ends came to 6 bases. CDR3 in DNA: TGTGCCAGCAGTTACCCCGGGAATGAGCAGTTCTTC. The encoded protein is CASSYPGNEQFF.

This chain uses TRBV11-1 with TRBJ1-5, with D possibly TRBD1 on 5 matching bases. V was clipped by 4 bases and J by 7 bases, with 17 bases between them. Germline lookup yields CDR1 SGHAT and CDR2 FQDESV (reference sequence). This CDR3 has 15 amino acids. CDR3 sequence: CASSSMEGPGQPQHF. The CDR3 DNA follows: TGTGCCAGCAGCTCCATGGAGGGGCCTGGCCAGCCCCAGCATTTT.

The chain recombines TRBV4-1 with TRBJ2-5; D tentatively reads TRBD1 or TRBD2 (6 bases each). TRBJ2-7 matches the DNA end more closely, so the J call is doubtful. This CDR3 has 15 amino acids. In germline, CDR1 is MGHRA, CDR2 YSYEKL. Here the CDR3 reads CASSQGGGLAYEQYF. The DNA for the CDR3 is TGCGCCAGCAGCCAAGGAGGGGGACTCGCCTACGAGCAGTACTTC.

The chain links TRBV11-3 to TRBJ2-1; the D gene is possibly TRBD2 (7 bases). The CDR3 extends over 16 amino acids. Germline V gives CDR1 SGHNT, CDR2 YENEEA. Between the trimmed V and J ends, which lost 5 bases and 4 bases, there was a span of 18 bases. In DNA form, the CDR3 reads TGTGCCAGCAGCCGGGGGAGGGGGGCGCGGTACAATGAGCAGTTCTTC. Translated: CASSRGRGARYNEQFF.

By sample share, this clone is large. The chain combines TRBV16 with TRBJ1-2; 7 nucleotides agree with TRBD1. With V trimmed by 1 base and J by 2 bases, 10 bases remained unmatched. Germline V gene lookup returns CDR1 KGHSY and CDR2 FQNENV. This CDR3 contains 17 residues. CDR3 in DNA: TGTGCCAGCAGCCAATGGGAGCTTGGACAGGAGAACTATGGCTACACCTTC. Translating it yields CASSQWELGQENYGYTF.

The V call is TRBV7-2, the J call TRBJ2-7; no reliable D call. The CDR3 length is 13 residues. CDR1 is SGHTA, CDR2 FQGNSA, per germline. Trimming cost V 1 base and J 3 bases, with 7 bases left between them. CDR3 in amino acids: CASSLVESYEQYF. The CDR3 DNA reads as TGTGCCAGCAGCTTAGTTGAGAGCTACGAGCAGTACTTC.

As for this clone: The same CDR3 can be traced to other DNA sequences in this sample. The rearrangement uses TRBV5-1 and TRBJ1-1; D remains ambiguous. Germline CDR1 and CDR2: SGHRS and YFSETQ. Trimming took off 4 bases at V and 1 base at J, with 8 bases between the two ends. The CDR3 is 13 amino acids. DNA for the CDR3: TGCGCCAGCAGCCTGACACAGAACACTGAAGCTTTCTTT. Its protein product is CASSLTQNTEAFF.

The genes are TRBV4-1 and TRBJ2-3; 13 nucleotides match TRBD2. The germline CDR1 and CDR2 sequences are MGHRA and YSYEKL. V lost 4 bases, J lost 3 bases, and 1 base stayed unmatched. The CDR3 extends over 15 amino acids. The CDR3 sequence: CASSLTSGGTDTQYF. CDR3 DNA: TGCGCCAGCAGCCTGACTAGCGGGGGGACAGATACGCAGTATTTT.

The chain couples TRBV5-5 to TRBJ2-3; D perhaps matches TRBD1 (6 bases). This CDR3 has 15 residues. Per germline, CDR1 SGHKS and CDR2 YYEKEE (reference sequence). Trimming stripped 4 bases from V and 5 bases from J, with 17 bases between. The CDR3 bases are TGTGCCAGCAGCCCAAGCCCCAGGGGTGTAGATACGCAGTATTTT. Its protein product is CASSPSPRGVDTQYF.

The J gene is TRBJ2-3, the V gene TRBV11-2; D remains unclear. Trimming shortened V by 5 bases and J by 8 bases, and 8 bases separated the two germline ends. The CDR3 consists of 11 residues. Per the germline V gene, CDR1 is SGHAT and CDR2 is FQNNGV. CDR3 nucleotides: TGTGCCAGCAGCCCCCTCGGTACGCAGTATTTT. Its protein is CASSPLGTQYF.

With respect to this clone: Its ends do not fully match the called genes, so a read error is possible. This chain connects TRBV10-3 to TRBJ1-5; D is undetermined. Per the germline V gene, CDR1 is ENHRY and CDR2 is SYGVKD. The CDR3 covers 15 residues. In DNA, the CDR3 is TGTGCCACCAGTCCCCGGCCTGGAGGCAATCAGCCCCAGCATTTT. Translating gives CATSPRPGGNQPQHF.

V and J are TRBV29-1 and TRBJ2-1; D gene uncertain. The V gene's germline CDR1 is SQVTM and CDR2 ANQGSEA. CDR3 size: 15 residues. V gave up 2 bases and J gave up 5 bases, with 16 bases separating them. In DNA, the CDR3 is TGCAGCGTTGAAACGTCAGGTTGGGGAAACAATGAGCAGTTCTTC. This codes for CSVETSGWGNNEQFF.

V gene TRBV7-9 combines with J gene TRBJ2-1, with 7 bases that match TRBD2. J gave up 0 bases and V 8 bases, and 10 bases lay outside the gene matches. Germline-derived CDR1 and CDR2 are SEHNR and FQNEAQ (reference sequence). The CDR3 length is 16 residues. This chain's CDR3 is CASLLTAGVSYNEQFF. The CDR3 DNA follows: TGTGCCAGCCTTCTCACGGCGGGGGTCTCCTACAATGAGCAGTTCTTC.

The chain couples TRBV5-6 to TRBJ2-1; D gene ambiguous. The ends were cut back, 1 base at V and 0 bases at J, with 8 bases in the middle. Germline-derived CDR1 and CDR2 are SGHDT and YYEEEE. This CDR3 contains 15 residues. The CDR3 is CASSLRSSSYNEQFF. CDR3 DNA sequence: TGTGCCAGCAGCTTGAGGTCCAGCTCCTACAATGAGCAGTTCTTC.

The V and J genes are TRBV4-3 and TRBJ2-7; D unresolved. The CDR3 loop spans 14 amino acids. The ends were cut back, 0 bases at V and 5 bases at J, with 11 bases in the middle. The germline V gene has CDR1 LGHNA and CDR2 YSLEER. CDR3 DNA sequence: TGCGCCAGCAGCCAAGATAGGGAATTCGACGAGCAGTACTTC. Its translation: CASSQDREFDEQYF.

The chain has TRBV13 and TRBJ2-1; 11 bases line up with TRBD2. The CDR3 length is 16 residues. Germline CDR1 is PRHDT and CDR2 is FYEKMQ (reference sequence). Unmatched junction bases numbered 3, after V lost 1 base and J lost 4 bases. The CDR3 reads CASSLATSGSYNEQFF. The CDR3 DNA reads TGTGCCAGCAGCTTAGCAACTAGCGGGAGTTACAATGAGCAGTTCTTC.

This clone showed up just a few times. CDR3 protein: CAASASYEQYF. The CDR3 nucleotides read TGTGCCGCTAGCGCCTCCTACGAGCAGTACTTC. The rearrangement links TRBV6-5 to TRBJ2-7; possibly TRBD2 for D (6 bases). V dropped 11 bases and J dropped 0 bases, with 8 bases sitting between them. CDR1 and CDR2 (germline): MNHEY, SVGAGI. The CDR3 length is 11 residues.

The chain couples TRBV6-4 to TRBJ1-1; 7 bases fit TRBD1. CDR1 is MRHNA, CDR2 SNTAGT, per germline. V was clipped by 4 bases and J by 1 base; unmatched bases: 6. This CDR3 comprises 15 residues. CDR3 in DNA: TGTGCCAGCAGTGTTACAGGGGCGGGGAACACTGAAGCTTTCTTT. Translation gives CASSVTGAGNTEAFF.

This chain joins TRBV7-6 and TRBJ2-7; tentatively, D is TRBD1 (5 bases). The V gene's germline CDR1 is SGHVS and CDR2 FNYEAQ. The CDR3 consists of 15 residues. Between the trimmed V and J ends, which lost 0 bases and 1 base, there was a span of 10 bases. The chain's CDR3 is CASSLATDSSYEQYF. The DNA for the CDR3 is TGTGCCAGCAGCTTAGCCACCGACAGTTCCTACGAGCAGTACTTC.

The rearrangement uses TRBV2 and TRBJ2-3, with no clear D. The CDR3 contains 13 residues. From germline, CDR1 is SNHLY and CDR2 FYNNEI. V lost 7 bases and J lost 7, with 15 bases in between. CDR3 amino acids: CASTENDGYTQYF. The CDR3 DNA follows: TGTGCCAGCACCGAAAACGATGGGTATACGCAGTATTTT.